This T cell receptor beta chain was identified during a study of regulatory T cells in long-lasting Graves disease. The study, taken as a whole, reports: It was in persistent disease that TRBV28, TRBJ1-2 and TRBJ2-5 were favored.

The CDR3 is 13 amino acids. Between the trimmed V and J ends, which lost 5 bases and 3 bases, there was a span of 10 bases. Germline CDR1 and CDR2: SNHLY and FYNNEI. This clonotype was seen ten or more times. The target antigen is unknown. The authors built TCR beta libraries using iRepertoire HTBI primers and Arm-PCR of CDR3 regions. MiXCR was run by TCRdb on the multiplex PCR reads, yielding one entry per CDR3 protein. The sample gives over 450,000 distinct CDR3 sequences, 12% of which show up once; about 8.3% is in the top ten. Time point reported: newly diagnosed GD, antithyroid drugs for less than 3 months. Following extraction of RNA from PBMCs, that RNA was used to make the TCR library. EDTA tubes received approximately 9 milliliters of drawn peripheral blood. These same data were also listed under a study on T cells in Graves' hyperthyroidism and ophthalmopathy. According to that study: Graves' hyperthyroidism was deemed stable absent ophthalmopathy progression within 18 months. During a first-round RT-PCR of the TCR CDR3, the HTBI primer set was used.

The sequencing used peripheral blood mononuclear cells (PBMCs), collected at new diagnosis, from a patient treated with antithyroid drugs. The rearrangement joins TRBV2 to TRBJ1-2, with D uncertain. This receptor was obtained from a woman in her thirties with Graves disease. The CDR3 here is CASSLDGDYGYTF. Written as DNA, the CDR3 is TGTGCCAGCAGTCTGGACGGTGACTATGGCTACACCTTC.